This T cell receptor beta chain is drawn from a study of blood T cell repertoires in COVID-19. Turning to the study itself: In each case, the material was cDNA or gDNA derived from T cells, B-cell-depleted T cells, or PBMCs.

V was clipped by 4 bases and J by 3 bases; unmatched bases: 10. The CDR3 sequence is 16 residues long. Germline V CDR1 and CDR2: SGHNT, YYREEE (reference sequence). Enrollees, roughly 18 to 89 years old, lived in approximately 25 US areas. Participants' reported clinical history set cohort assignment. Sequencing was performed with immunoSEQ multiplex PCR; in TCRdb, only in-frame clones are kept and a portion is missing. The sample includes some 370,000 clones, roughly 87% of them seen just once. The rearrangement links TRBV5-4 to TRBJ2-5; TRBD1 matches at 9 bases. The sequencing sample was made of PBMCs or T cells enriched from blood (not recorded which). The TCR sequence derives from a woman in her 50s who had recovered from COVID-19. The CDR3 sequence: CASSPPPGQGKETQYF. CDR3 DNA: TGTGCCAGCAGCCCGCCCCCGGGACAGGGAAAAGAGACCCAGTACTTC.